The next 29 T cell receptor beta chains were all read from a single sample in a study of breast tumors, draining lymph nodes, adjacent tissues. Samples came from axillary lymph nodes draining the breast cancer. TCRdb re-analysed the multiplex PCR reads in MiXCR, keeping a single row per CDR3 protein. Altogether about 180,000 distinct CDR3 sequences are present, 30% to 35% being singletons, with the ten largest covering around 4%. Specimen: axillary lymph node tissue. The receptors originated from a female donor with breast cancer. Some clones in this sample may be carry-over from other donors' samples.

This clonotype was seen a handful of times. V gene TRBV28 combines with J gene TRBJ2-7, with TRBD1 identical over 7 bases. Germline V gene data show CDR1 as MDHEN and CDR2 as SYDVKM. Losses at the gene ends were 7 bases for V and 1 base for J; bases not matched to a gene: 10. This CDR3 contains 15 residues. This CDR3 reads CASTLRGTVSYEQYF. CDR3 nucleotide sequence: TGTGCCAGCACCCTTAGAGGGACAGTATCCTACGAGCAGTACTTC.

This clonotype was recorded a few times. The chain couples TRBV7-8 to TRBJ1-1; D call uncertain. CDR1 and CDR2 (germline): SGHVS, FQNEAQ. V dropped 4 bases and J dropped 3 bases, with 9 bases sitting between them. The CDR3 loop spans 13 amino acids. The CDR3 DNA reads as TGTGCCAGCAGCTCCCCTTTGGACACTGAAGCTTTCTTT. Translation gives CASSSPLDTEAFF.

This clonotype was detected many times. The chain carries TRBV7-2 and TRBJ1-4; no reliable D call. Germline V gene data show CDR1 as SGHTA and CDR2 as FQGNSA. With 1 base removed from V and 5 bases from J, the gap between germline ends came to 11 bases. CDR3 size: 15 residues. The CDR3: CASSLGRDRNEKLFF. The DNA for the CDR3 is TGTGCCAGCAGCTTAGGACGGGATAGAAATGAAAAACTGTTTTTT.

The J gene is TRBJ2-6, the V gene TRBV9, with D hard to call. The CDR3 is 14 residues long. Germline V lookup: CDR1 SGDLS, CDR2 YYNGEE. V was cut by 0 bases and J by 2 bases, with 3 bases left in between. The CDR3 protein is CASSVGAGANVLTF. In DNA, the CDR3 is TGTGCCAGCAGCGTAGGAGCTGGGGCCAACGTCCTGACTTTC.

The rearrangement links TRBV7-9 to TRBJ2-2; 8 bases are a match to TRBD1. Germline trimming cut 5 bases from V and 11 bases from J; bases unmatched to any gene: 10. The CDR3 length is 14 residues. Germline CDR1 reads SEHNR; CDR2 reads FQNEAQ (reference sequence). The CDR3 DNA sequence: TGTGCCAGCAGCCCCCGGGACAGGTTCGGTGAGCTGTTTTTT. It codes for CASSPRDRFGELFF.

This clonotype was counted at least ten times. V is TRBV20-1 and J is TRBJ1-2, with TRBD1 matching over 9 bases. Germline CDR1 and CDR2: DFQATT and SNEGSKA (reference sequence). Trimming cost V 3 bases and J 4 bases; bases outside gene matches: 12. This CDR3 is 16 amino acids long. The CDR3: CSASYIRDRVGYGYTF. CDR3 coding DNA: TGCAGTGCTAGTTACATAAGGGACAGGGTAGGCTATGGCTACACCTTC.

There are many counts of this clonotype. The chain joins TRBV14 to TRBJ2-3; D is perhaps TRBD1 (6 bases). Deletions cut 0 bases from V and 4 bases from J, with 14 bases between. CDR3 size: 16 residues. Germline loops: CDR1 SGHDN, CDR2 FVKESK. CDR3 DNA sequence: TGTGCCAGCAGCCAAGAGGGTAGGGGGTATGCAGATACGCAGTATTTT. Its protein product is CASSQEGRGYADTQYF.

The genes are TRBV7-2 and TRBJ2-2; TRBD1 matches 8 bases. Losses at the gene ends were 3 bases for V and 6 bases for J; bases not matched to a gene: 15. CDR3 length: 18 amino acids. Germline-derived CDR1 and CDR2 are SGHTA and FQGNSA. CDR3: CASSFLQGANQYAGELFF. The CDR3 region has the DNA TGTGCCAGCAGCTTTTTGCAGGGGGCGAATCAGTACGCCGGGGAGCTGTTTTTT.

There are many counts of this clonotype. This rearrangement joins TRBV2 to TRBJ2-7; unclear D gene. In germline, CDR1 is SNHLY, CDR2 FYNNEI. The CDR3 loop spans 10 amino acids. Between the trimmed V and J ends, which lost 8 bases and 6 bases, there was a span of 8 bases. In nucleotides, the CDR3 is TGTGCCAGCGCAATTTCCGAGCAGTACTTC. Amino acids: CASAISEQYF.

The V gene is TRBV7-9, the J gene TRBJ2-2; maybe TRBD2 (6 bases). The V gene's germline CDR1 is SEHNR and CDR2 FQNEAQ (reference sequence). Trimming removed 1 base from V and 2 bases from J, with 14 bases in between. This CDR3 comprises 17 residues. CDR3: CASSLVGGVVNTGELFF. The CDR3 DNA follows: TGTGCCAGCAGCTTAGTCGGGGGAGTAGTTAACACCGGGGAGCTGTTTTTT. The whole variable domain, filled in from reference TRBV7-9 and TRBJ2-2, reads DTGVSQNPRHKITKRGQNVTFRCDPISEHNRLYWYRQTLGQGPEFLTYFQNEAQLEKSRLLSDRFSAERPKGSFSTLEIQRTEQGDSAMYLCASSLVGGVVNTGELFFGEGSRLTVL.

Notes on this clonotype: This likely comes from a read error, as the CDR3 has no conserved phenylalanine or tryptophan at its end. Because the CDR3's place on the DNA is in doubt, the DNA is left out and the CDR3 is given as listed by TCRdb. V and J are TRBV29-1 and TRBJ1-4; TRBD1 is taken as the D call from the table, unchecked against the DNA. CDR1 and CDR2 (germline): SQVTM, ANQGSEA. Inclusive of both ends, the CDR3 amounts to 9 amino acids. This CDR3 is CSVGQGANY.

Worth noting for this clonotype: This clone may be a read error of a much larger clone one base away. The chain employs TRBV5-6 and TRBJ1-2; no definite D call. V lost 6 bases and J lost 3, with 18 bases in between. This CDR3 is 15 amino acids long. Germline V gene sequence: CDR1 SGHDT, CDR2 YYEEEE. The CDR3 region has the DNA TGTGCCAGCAACCCCATTCGGACGGATTACTATGGCTACACCTTC. The encoded protein is CASNPIRTDYYGYTF.

The table lists this clonotype with many counts. The V call is TRBV13, the J call TRBJ2-6, with D uncertain. The germline gives CDR1 PRHDT, CDR2 FYEKMQ (reference sequence). CDR3 length equals 14 residues. Trimming left V 5 bases short and J 0 bases short, with 5 bases between. The CDR3 nucleotides read TGTGCCAGCAGCCGGAGCTCTGGGGCCAACGTCCTGACTTTC. It codes for CASSRSSGANVLTF.

With regard to this clonotype: With a much larger clone just one base away, this may be a read error. The chain has TRBV7-9 and TRBJ2-5, with 8 positions matching TRBD2. Germline V CDR1 and CDR2: SEHNR, FQNEAQ (reference sequence). The CDR3 extends over 14 amino acids. CDR3 DNA sequence: TGTGCCAGCAGCTTAGGTTCCGGGGGGGAGACCCAGTGCTTC. It yields the protein CASSLGSGGETQCF.

The chain uses TRBV6-2 or TRBV6-3 and TRBJ1-5; D remains unclear. V was clipped by 5 bases and J by 5 bases, with 16 bases between them. The CDR3 length is 15 residues. Germline values: CDR1 MNHEY, CDR2 SVGEGT. In nucleotides, the CDR3 is TGTGCCAGCAGTCGGAGGGCACGTGGGGATCAGCCCCAGCATTTT. Translated: CASSRRARGDQPQHF.

In the case of this clonotype: Being one base from a much bigger clone, this may be a read error. The chain has TRBV5-8 and TRBJ2-3; 14 bases match TRBD2. The CDR3 totals 16 residues. Germline assignment: CDR1 SGHTS and CDR2 YDEGEE. V shed 7 bases, J shed 2 bases, and the junction held 6 bases outside the gene matches. The CDR3: CASGRGLAGDTDTQYF. DNA of the CDR3: TGTGCCAGCGGCCGGGGACTAGCGGGGGACACAGATACGCAGTATTTT.

This chain connects TRBV10-2 to TRBJ2-7; D not certain. Germline-derived CDR1 and CDR2 are WSHSY and SAAADI. The CDR3 has 11 amino acids. This CDR3 is CASGDGYEQYV. CDR3 bases: TGCGCCAGCGGTGATGGGTACGAGCAGTATGTC.

The V and J genes are TRBV24-1 and TRBJ2-1, with D possibly being TRBD1 (6 bases). This CDR3 has 17 residues. V was pared by 4 bases and J by 0 bases, with 15 bases between. Looked up from germline, CDR1 is KGHDR and CDR2 is SFDVKD. The CDR3 DNA reads TGTGCCACCAGTGACACCAATACAGGGAGCTCCTACAATGAGCAGTTCTTC. As protein: CATSDTNTGSSYNEQFF.

This clonotype was detected many times. The chain carries TRBV6-2 or TRBV6-3 and TRBJ1-6; a possible D gene is TRBD1 (5 bases). The CDR3 loop spans 13 amino acids. V lost 6 bases and J lost 8, with 11 bases in between. Germline V gene lookup returns CDR1 MNHEY and CDR2 SVGEGT. As DNA, the CDR3 is TGTGCCAGCAGCCTGACAGACTATTCACCCCTCCACTTT. It yields the protein CASSLTDYSPLHF.

In its sample, this clonotype was seen a few times. A read error is possible here, since a much larger clone lies one base away. The CDR3 DNA is TGTGCCAGTAGTATGGACTCCGGGACTAAAGTTGGCCACACCTTC. Translated: CASSMDSGTKVGHTF. The V gene is TRBV19, the J gene TRBJ1-2; D is possibly TRBD1 (5 bases). Germline lookup yields CDR1 LNHDA and CDR2 SQIVND (reference sequence). The CDR3 is 15 residues long.

Many counts were recorded for this clonotype. The V and J genes are TRBV4-2 and TRBJ2-1; D not resolved. Between the trimmed V and J ends, which lost 0 bases and 2 bases, there was a span of 11 bases. The CDR3 covers 16 residues. Germline V lookup: CDR1 LGHNA, CDR2 YNFKEQ. For the CDR3, the DNA is TGTGCCAGCAGCCAAGAGGGTGGCTTTACCTACAATGAGCAGTTCTTC. This sequence encodes CASSQEGGFTYNEQFF.

This clonotype was counted at least ten times. The chain recombines TRBV6-1 with TRBJ2-7, with D tentatively TRBD1 (7 bases). V lost 6 bases to trimming and J lost 3 bases, with 18 bases between them. CDR1 and CDR2 from the germline V gene are MNHNS and SASEGT. This CDR3 is built from 15 residues. The CDR3 protein is CASRSPGGTIYEQYF. The CDR3 coding sequence is TGTGCCAGCAGGAGTCCAGGGGGGACGATCTACGAGCAGTACTTC.

This clonotype came up many times. The chain employs TRBV5-4 and TRBJ1-2; perhaps TRBD1 as D (6 bases). Looked up from germline, CDR1 is SGHNT and CDR2 is YYREEE (reference sequence). V lost 2 bases, J lost 6 bases, and 11 bases lay in between. The CDR3 runs 13 residues. The CDR3 nucleotides are TGTGCCAGCAGCTTCTCTAGGGGGAATGGCTACACCTTC. It specifies CASSFSRGNGYTF. Supplemented by reference TRBV5-4 and TRBJ1-2, the full variable domain reads ETGVTQSPTHLIKTRGQQVTLRCSSQSGHNTVSWYQQALGQGPQFIFQYYREEENGRGNFPPRFSGLQFPNYSSELNVNALELDDSALYLCASSFSRGNGYTFGSGTRLTVV.

This clonotype was found many times. The gene calls are TRBV29-1 and TRBJ2-7; no firm D call. CDR1 and CDR2 (germline): SQVTM, ANQGSEA. The CDR3 covers 14 residues. Trimming pared 0 bases from V and 3 bases from J, leaving 12 bases between. Here the CDR3 reads CSVEDASVGYEQYF. For the CDR3, the DNA is TGCAGCGTTGAAGATGCCAGCGTCGGCTACGAGCAGTACTTC.

For this clonotype: One junction end disagrees with the germline gene, perhaps due to a read error. V and J are TRBV2 and TRBJ1-6, with no clear D. Germline CDR1 is SNHLY and CDR2 is FYNNEI. The CDR3 consists of 15 residues. The CDR3 region has the DNA TGTGCCAGCAGCGGTAGGAACAGCGAAAATTCACTCCTCCACTTC. Translated, it gives CASSGRNSENSLLHF.

A remark on this clonotype: A single base separates this from a much larger clone, so it may be a read error. The V and J genes are TRBV11-1 and TRBJ2-6; D gene ambiguous. The length of the CDR3 is 16 residues. V shed 6 bases and J shed 4 bases, with 16 bases lying between them. Germline CDR1 SGHAT, CDR2 FQDESV (reference sequence). The CDR3 loop is CASSPNSGPGANVLTF. In nucleotides, the CDR3 is TGTGCCAGCAGTCCTAACAGTGGGCCGGGGGCCAACGTCCTGACTTTC. Complete variable domain (other parts from reference TRBV11-1 and TRBJ2-6): EAEVAQSPRYKITEKSQAVAFWCDPISGHATLYWYRQILGQGPELLVQFQDESVVDDSQLPKDRFSAERLKGVDSTLKIQPAELGDSAMYLCASSPNSGPGANVLTFGAGSRLTVL.

This clonotype was seen a handful of times. Compared with germline, one end of the junction differs, possibly owing to a read error. The rearrangement uses TRBV9 and TRBJ2-5, with D possibly matching TRBD2 (5 bases). Germline V gene lookup returns CDR1 SGDLS and CDR2 YYNGEE. The length of the CDR3 is 14 residues. This chain's CDR3 is CASSDPTAGETQSF. The CDR3 DNA follows: TGTGCCAGCAGCGACCCCACGGCTGGGGAGACCCAGTCCTTC. The full variable domain, in which reference TRBV9 and TRBJ2-5 provide the parts outside the CDR3, is DSGVTQTPKHLITATGQRVTLRCSPRSGDLSVYWYQQSLDQGLQFLIQYYNGEERAKGNILERFSAQQFPDLHSELNLSSLELGDSALYFCASSDPTAGETQSFGPGTRLLVL.

This clonotype was observed many times. The V and J genes are TRBV7-8 and TRBJ1-6, with D possibly matching TRBD1 (6 bases). The CDR3 runs to 16 residues. V gave up 2 bases and J gave up 4 bases, with 12 bases separating them. Germline lookup yields CDR1 SGHVS and CDR2 FQNEAQ. DNA for the CDR3: TGTGCCAGCAGCTTAATTGTAGGGGGTTATAATTCACCCCTCCACTTT. It translates to CASSLIVGGYNSPLHF. Supplemented by reference TRBV7-8 and TRBJ1-6, the full variable domain reads GAGVSQSPRYKVAKRGQDVALRCDPISGHVSLFWYQQALGQGPEFLTYFQNEAQLDKSGLPSDRFFAERPEGSVSTLKIQRTQQEDSAVYLCASSLIVGGYNSPLHFGNGTRLTVT.

The J gene is TRBJ1-3, the V gene TRBV12-3 or TRBV12-4, with D maybe TRBD1 (5 bases). Between the trimmed V and J ends, which lost 3 bases and 13 bases, there was a span of 13 bases. This CDR3 comprises 12 residues. The CDR3 loop reads CASSLGGQGIYF. CDR3 coding DNA: TGTGCCAGCAGTTTGGGAGGGCAGGGAATATATTTT.